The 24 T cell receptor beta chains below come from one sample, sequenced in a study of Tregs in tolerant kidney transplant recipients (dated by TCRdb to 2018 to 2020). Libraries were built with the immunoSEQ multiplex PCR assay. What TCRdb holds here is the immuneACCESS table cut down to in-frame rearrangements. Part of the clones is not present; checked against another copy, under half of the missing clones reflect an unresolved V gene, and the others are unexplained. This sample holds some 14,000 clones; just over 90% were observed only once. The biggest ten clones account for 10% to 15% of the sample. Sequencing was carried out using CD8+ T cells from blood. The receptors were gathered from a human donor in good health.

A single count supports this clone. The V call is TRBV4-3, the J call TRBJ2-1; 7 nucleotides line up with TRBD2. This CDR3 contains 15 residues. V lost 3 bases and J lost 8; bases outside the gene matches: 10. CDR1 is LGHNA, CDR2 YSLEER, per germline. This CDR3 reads CASSHSPLGGDEQFF. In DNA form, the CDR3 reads TGCGCCAGCAGCCATTCCCCCCTGGGAGGGGATGAGCAGTTCTTC.

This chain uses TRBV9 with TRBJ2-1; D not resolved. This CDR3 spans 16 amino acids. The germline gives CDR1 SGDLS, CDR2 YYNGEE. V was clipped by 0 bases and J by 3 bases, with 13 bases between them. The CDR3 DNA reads TGTGCCAGCAGCGTAGTTGGCAGGAAAGACTACAATGAGCAGTTCTTC. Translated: CASSVVGRKDYNEQFF.

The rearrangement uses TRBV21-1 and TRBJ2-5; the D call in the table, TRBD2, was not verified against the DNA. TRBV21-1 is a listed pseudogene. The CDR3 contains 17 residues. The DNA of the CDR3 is TGTGCCAGCAGCAAAGAATATAAGGGGACTACTCCGGAGACCCAGTACTTC. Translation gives CASSKEYKGTTPETQYF.

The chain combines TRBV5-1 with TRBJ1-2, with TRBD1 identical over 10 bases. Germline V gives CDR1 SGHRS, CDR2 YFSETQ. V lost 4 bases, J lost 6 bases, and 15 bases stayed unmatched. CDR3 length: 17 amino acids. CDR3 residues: CASSPEQTGTGENGYTF. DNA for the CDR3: TGCGCCAGCAGCCCAGAACAAACCGGGACAGGGGAAAATGGCTACACCTTC.

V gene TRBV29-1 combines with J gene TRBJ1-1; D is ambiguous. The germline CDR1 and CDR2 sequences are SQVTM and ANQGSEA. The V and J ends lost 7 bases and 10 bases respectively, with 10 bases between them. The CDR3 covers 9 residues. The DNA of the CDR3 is TGCAGCGCATCACGCGGAGCTTTCTTT. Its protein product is CSASRGAFF.

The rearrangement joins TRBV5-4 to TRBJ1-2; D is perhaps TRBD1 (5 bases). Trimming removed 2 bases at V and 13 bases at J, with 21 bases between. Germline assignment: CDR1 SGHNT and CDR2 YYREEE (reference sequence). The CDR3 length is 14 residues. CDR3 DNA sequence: TGTGCCAGCAGCTTCGGCCCCCGGGACGGGGAAAGCACCTTC. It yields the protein CASSFGPRDGESTF.

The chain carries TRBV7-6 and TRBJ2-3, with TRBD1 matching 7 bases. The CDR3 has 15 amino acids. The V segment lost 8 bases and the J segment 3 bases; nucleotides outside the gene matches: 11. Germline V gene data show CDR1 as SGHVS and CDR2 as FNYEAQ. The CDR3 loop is CASGKRGLGTDTQYF. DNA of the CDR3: TGTGCCAGCGGTAAAAGGGGGCTTGGTACAGATACGCAGTATTTT.

The CDR3 spells CASSPGGGNSYEQYF. The CDR3 DNA reads TGCGCCAGCAGCCCCGGCGGGGGGAACTCCTACGAGCAGTACTTC. This sequence joins TRBV4-3 and TRBJ2-7; 8 nucleotides agree with TRBD2. Germline CDR1 LGHNA, CDR2 YSLEER. This CDR3 contains 15 residues. V was pared by 4 bases and J by 0 bases, with 5 bases of the junction left unmatched.

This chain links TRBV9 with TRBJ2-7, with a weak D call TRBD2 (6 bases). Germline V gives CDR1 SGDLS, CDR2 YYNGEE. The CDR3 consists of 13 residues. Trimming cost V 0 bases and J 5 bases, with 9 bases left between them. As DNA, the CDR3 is TGTGCCAGCAGCGTAGGGGGGGATCACGAGCAGTACTTC. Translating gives CASSVGGDHEQYF.

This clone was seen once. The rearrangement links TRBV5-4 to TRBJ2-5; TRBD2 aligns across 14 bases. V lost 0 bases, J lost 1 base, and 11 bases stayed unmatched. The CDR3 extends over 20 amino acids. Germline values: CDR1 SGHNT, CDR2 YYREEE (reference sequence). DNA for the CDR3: TGTGCCAGCAGCTTGGGAGAACGACTAGCGGGGGGGCCGTCCCAAGAGACCCAGTACTTC. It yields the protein CASSLGERLAGGPSQETQYF.

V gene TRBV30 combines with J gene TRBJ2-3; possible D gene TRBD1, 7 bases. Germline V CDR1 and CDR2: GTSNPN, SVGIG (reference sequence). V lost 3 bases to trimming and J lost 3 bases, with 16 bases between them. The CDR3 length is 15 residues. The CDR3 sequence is CAWSYDREETDTQYF. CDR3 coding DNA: TGTGCCTGGAGCTACGACAGGGAGGAAACAGATACGCAGTATTTT.

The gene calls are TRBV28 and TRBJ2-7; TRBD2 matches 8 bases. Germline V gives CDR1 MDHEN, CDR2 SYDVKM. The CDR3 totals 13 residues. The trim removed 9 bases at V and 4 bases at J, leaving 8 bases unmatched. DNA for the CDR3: TGTGCCAGTTCGGGACTAGGCTTTTACGAGCAGTACTTC. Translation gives CASSGLGFYEQYF.

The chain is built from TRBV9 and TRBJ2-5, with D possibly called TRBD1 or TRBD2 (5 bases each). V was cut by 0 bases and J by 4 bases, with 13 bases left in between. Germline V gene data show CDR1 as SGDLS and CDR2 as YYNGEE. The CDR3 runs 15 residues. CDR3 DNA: TGTGCCAGCAGCGTAGATGGGGGAGCACGAGAGACCCAGTACTTC. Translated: CASSVDGGARETQYF.

The CDR3 loop reads CASSQDGSGGLGYGYTF. The CDR3 DNA reads TGCGCCAGCAGCCAAGATGGTTCGGGGGGATTGGGCTATGGCTACACCTTC. The chain couples TRBV4-1 to TRBJ1-2, with D perhaps TRBD1 (5 bases). The CDR3 length is 17 residues. Trimming stripped 0 bases from V and 4 bases from J, with 18 bases between. Germline assignment: CDR1 MGHRA and CDR2 YSYEKL.

The CDR3 spells CASREGPTDTQYF. For the CDR3, the DNA is TGTGCCAGCCGGGAGGGGCCTACAGATACGCAGTATTTT. The chain joins TRBV7-6 to TRBJ2-3; TRBD2 agrees at 8 bases. The CDR3 is 13 residues long. V shed 8 bases and J 3 bases; nucleotides not matched to a gene: 4. Per germline, CDR1 SGHVS and CDR2 FNYEAQ.

CDR3 amino acids: CASSQFGTSISYEQYF. The DNA of the CDR3 is TGCGCCAGCAGCCAGTTTGGGACTAGCATTTCCTACGAGCAGTACTTC. The rearrangement uses TRBV4-1 and TRBJ2-7, with 9 bases identical to TRBD2. The CDR3 loop spans 16 amino acids. With V trimmed by 3 bases and J by 1 base, 7 bases remained unmatched. Per the germline V gene, CDR1 is MGHRA and CDR2 is YSYEKL.

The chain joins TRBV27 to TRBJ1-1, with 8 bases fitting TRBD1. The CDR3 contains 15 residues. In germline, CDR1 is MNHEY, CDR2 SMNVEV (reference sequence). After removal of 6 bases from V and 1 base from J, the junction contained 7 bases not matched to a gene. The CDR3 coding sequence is TGTGCCAGCAGGACCCTGGGACAGGCGAACACTGAAGCTTTCTTT. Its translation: CASRTLGQANTEAFF.

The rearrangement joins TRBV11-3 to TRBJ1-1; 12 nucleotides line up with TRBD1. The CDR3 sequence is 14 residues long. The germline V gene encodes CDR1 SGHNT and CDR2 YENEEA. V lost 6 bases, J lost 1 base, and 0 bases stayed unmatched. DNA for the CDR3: TGTGCCAGCAGGGGACAGGGGGCGAACACTGAAGCTTTCTTT. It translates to CASRGQGANTEAFF.

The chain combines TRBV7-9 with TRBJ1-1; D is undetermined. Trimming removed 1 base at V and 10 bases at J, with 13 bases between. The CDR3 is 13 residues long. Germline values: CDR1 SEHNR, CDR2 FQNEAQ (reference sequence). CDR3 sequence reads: CASSLVADEAAFF. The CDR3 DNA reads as TGTGCCAGCAGCTTAGTCGCAGACGAAGCAGCTTTCTTT.

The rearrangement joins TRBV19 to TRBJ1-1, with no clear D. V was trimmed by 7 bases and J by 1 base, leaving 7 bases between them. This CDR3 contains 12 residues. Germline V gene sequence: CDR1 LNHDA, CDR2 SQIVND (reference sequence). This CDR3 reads CASKDGNTEAFF. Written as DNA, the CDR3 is TGTGCCAGTAAGGACGGGAACACTGAAGCTTTCTTT.

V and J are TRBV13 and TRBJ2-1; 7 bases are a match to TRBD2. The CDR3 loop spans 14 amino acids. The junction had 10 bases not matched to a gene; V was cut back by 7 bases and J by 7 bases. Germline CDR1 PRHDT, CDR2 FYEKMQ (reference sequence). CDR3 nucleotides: TGTGCCAGCACCGAGGGAGGGCCGCGGAATGAGCAGTTCTTC. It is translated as CASTEGGPRNEQFF.

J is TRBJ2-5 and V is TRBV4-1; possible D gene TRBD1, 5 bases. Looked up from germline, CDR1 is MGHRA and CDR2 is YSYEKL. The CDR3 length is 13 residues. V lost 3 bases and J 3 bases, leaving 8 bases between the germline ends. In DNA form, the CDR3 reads TGCGCCAGCAGCCAGCAAGGGGAAGAGACCCAGTACTTC. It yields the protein CASSQQGEETQYF.

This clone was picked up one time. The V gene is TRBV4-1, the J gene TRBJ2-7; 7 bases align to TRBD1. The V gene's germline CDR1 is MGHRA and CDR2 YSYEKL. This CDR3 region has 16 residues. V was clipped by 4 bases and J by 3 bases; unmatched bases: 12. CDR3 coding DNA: TGCGCCAGCAGCCTTCGACAGGGAGCACGGTTCTACGAGCAGTACTTC. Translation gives CASSLRQGARFYEQYF.

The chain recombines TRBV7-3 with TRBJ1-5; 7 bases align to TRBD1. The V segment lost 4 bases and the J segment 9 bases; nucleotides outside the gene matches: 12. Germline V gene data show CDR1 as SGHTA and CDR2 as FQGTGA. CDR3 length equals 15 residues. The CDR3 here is CASSSRQGAGGPQHF. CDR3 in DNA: TGTGCCAGCAGCTCGCGACAGGGCGCCGGGGGGCCCCAGCATTTT.